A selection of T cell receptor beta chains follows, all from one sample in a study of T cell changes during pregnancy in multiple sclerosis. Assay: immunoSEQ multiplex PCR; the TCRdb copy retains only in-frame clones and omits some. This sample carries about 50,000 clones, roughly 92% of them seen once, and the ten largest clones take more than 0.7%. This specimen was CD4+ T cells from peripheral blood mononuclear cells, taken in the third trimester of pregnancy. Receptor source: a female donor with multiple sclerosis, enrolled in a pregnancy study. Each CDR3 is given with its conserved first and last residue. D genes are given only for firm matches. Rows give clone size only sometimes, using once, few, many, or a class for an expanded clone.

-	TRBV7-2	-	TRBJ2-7	TGTGCCAGCAGCTTACCCTGGACTGAGCAGTACTTC	CASSLPWTEQYF
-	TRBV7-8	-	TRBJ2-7	TGTGCCAGCAGCTCCCCCCAGGGGTTCTACGAGCAGTACTTC	CASSSPQGFYEQYF
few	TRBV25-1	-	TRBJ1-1	TGTGCCAGCAGAGTTCGGACTGAAGCTTTCTTT	CASRVRTEAFF
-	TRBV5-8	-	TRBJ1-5	TGTGCCAGCAGCTTTTTAGGACTCAATAGCATCGGCAATCAGCCCCAGCATTTT	CASSFLGLNSIGNQPQHF
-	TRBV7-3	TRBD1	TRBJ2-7	TGTGCCAGCAGCCCCGGACAGGGGTGGTACGAGCAGTACTTC	CASSPGQGWYEQYF
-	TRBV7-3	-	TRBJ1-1	TGTGCCAGCAGCTTAAAGGGGGGGGCAGCTTTCTTT	CASSLKGGAAFF
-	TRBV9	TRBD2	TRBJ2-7	TGTGCCAGCAGCGTAGCTGGAGCGGGGGGTTACTACGAGCAGTACTTC	CASSVAGAGGYYEQYF
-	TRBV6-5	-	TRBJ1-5	TGTGCCAGCAGGGGTGGCAGGGTTAGCAATCAGCCCCAGCATTTT	CASRGGRVSNQPQHF
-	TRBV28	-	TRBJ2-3	TGTGCCAGCAGTCAAACTAACCCGGGGACAGATACGCAGTATTTT	CASSQTNPGTDTQYF
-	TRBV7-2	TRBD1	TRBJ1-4	TGTGCCAGCAGCTCAGGGAACAGGGGGAATGAAAAACTGTTTTTT	CASSSGNRGNEKLFF
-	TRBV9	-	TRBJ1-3	TGTGCCAGCAGCGTAACCGAGCCCCGGGGTTGGGGAAACACCATATATTTT	CASSVTEPRGWGNTIYF
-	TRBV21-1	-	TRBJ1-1	TGTGCCAGCAGCAAAGCTGCACAGGGGGCGGCGGCTTTCTTT	CASSKAAQGAAAFF
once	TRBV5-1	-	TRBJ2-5	TGCGCCAGCAGCCCCGGGGTGGGAACCCACTGGGCGGAGACCCAGTACTTC	CASSPGVGTHWAETQYF
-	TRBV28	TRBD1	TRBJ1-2	TGTGCCAGCAGTGCCGGGACAGGGTATAATGGCTACACCTTC	CASSAGTGYNGYTF
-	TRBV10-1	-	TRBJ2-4	TGCGCCAGCAGCTCCCCTGCTACGGGACTCGGAGCCAAAAACATTCAGTACTTC	CASSSPATGLGAKNIQYF
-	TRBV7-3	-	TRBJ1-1	TGTGCCAGCAGCTTAATGGGGGGCACTGAAGCTTTCTTT	CASSLMGGTEAFF
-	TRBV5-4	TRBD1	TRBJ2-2	TGTGCCAGCAGCTTGGGACCAACCGGGACAGGGGTAACCGGGGAGCTGTTTTTT	CASSLGPTGTGVTGELFF
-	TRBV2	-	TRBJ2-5	TGTGCCAGCAGTGGAGACAGAACCAAAGAGACCCAGTACTTC	CASSGDRTKETQYF
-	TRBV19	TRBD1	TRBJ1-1	TGTGCCAGTGCGAAGGACAGGGCCACTGAAGCTTTCTTT	CASAKDRATEAFF
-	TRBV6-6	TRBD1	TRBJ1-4	TGTGCCAGCAGTGCACATAATCTAGGGGGCAGTGAAAAACTGTTTTTT	CASSAHNLGGSEKLFF
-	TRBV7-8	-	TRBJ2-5	TGTGCCAGCAGCCCCCTCGAGGGCAGGCTCGGCTTAGAGACCCAGTACTTC	CASSPLEGRLGLETQYF
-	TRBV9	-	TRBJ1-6	TGTGCCAGCAGCGTAGGGAGGGTTGGAAATTCACCCCTCCACTTT	CASSVGRVGNSPLHF
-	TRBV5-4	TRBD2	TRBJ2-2	TGTGCCAGCAGCTTGTCTAGCGGGGGATGGACCGGGGAGCTGTTTTTT	CASSLSSGGWTGELFF
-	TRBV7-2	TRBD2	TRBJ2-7	TGTGCCAGCAGCTTAGCATCCAGCGGGACCGCCTACGAGCAGTACTTC	CASSLASSGTAYEQYF
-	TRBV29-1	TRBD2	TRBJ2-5	TGCAGCCAGACTAGCGGGGCCCAAGAGACCCAGTACTTC	CSQTSGAQETQYF
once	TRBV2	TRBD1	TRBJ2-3	TGTGCCAGCAAAATACAGGGGGCAAGCACAGATACGCAGTATTTT	CASKIQGASTDTQYF
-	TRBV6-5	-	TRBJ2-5	TGTGCCAGCACCCAGGGGTGGGAGACCCAGTACTTC	CASTQGWETQYF
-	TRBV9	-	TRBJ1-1	TGTGCCAGCAGCGGGGCAGGGCGCACTGAAGCTTTCTTT	CASSGAGRTEAFF
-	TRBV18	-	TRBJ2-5	TGTGCCAGCTCACCATACATGGAGACCCAGTACTTC	CASSPYMETQYF
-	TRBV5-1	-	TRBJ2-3	TGCGCCAGCAGCTTGGACTCGGGGTCGAGCACGCAGTATTTT	CASSLDSGSSTQYF
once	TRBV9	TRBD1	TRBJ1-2	TGTGCCAGCAGCGTAGAAGGGGGCGCAGGTTATGGCTACACCTTC	CASSVEGGAGYGYTF
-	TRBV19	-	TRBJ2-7	TGTGCCAGTAGTATTGGTGGACAGAGCTCCTACGAGCAGTACTTC	CASSIGGQSSYEQYF
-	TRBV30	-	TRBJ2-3	TGTGCCTGGAGTCCCCCCTGGGGCAGGGTGGAAGATACGCAGTATTTT	CAWSPPWGRVEDTQYF
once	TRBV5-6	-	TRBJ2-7	TGTGCCAGCAGCCTCGGACACCTTTACGAGCAGTACTTC	CASSLGHLYEQYF
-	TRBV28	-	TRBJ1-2	TGTGCCAGCAGTTCAGAGGGTCGGGGCTACACCTTC	CASSSEGRGYTF
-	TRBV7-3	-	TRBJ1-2	TGTGCCAGCAGCGTAAACAGGGTGGTTGGCTACACCTTC	CASSVNRVVGYTF
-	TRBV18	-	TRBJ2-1	TGTGCCAGCTCACCAGGGCAAACGCAGTTCTTC	CASSPGQTQFF
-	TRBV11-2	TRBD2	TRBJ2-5	TGTGCCAGCAGCTTCTTTAGCGGGGGGTATGAGACCCAGTACTTC	CASSFFSGGYETQYF
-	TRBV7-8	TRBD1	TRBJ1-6	TGTGCCAGCAGCCCGACAGGGGTGGATAATTCACCCCTCCACTTT	CASSPTGVDNSPLHF
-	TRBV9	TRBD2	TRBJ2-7	TGTGCCAGCAGCGTAGGAAGCGGGGGACCGCCGCCCTACGAGCAGTACTTC	CASSVGSGGPPPYEQYF
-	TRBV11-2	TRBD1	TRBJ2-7	TGTGCCAGCAGCTTTGGGACAGGGGAAACCTACGAGCAGTACTTC	CASSFGTGETYEQYF
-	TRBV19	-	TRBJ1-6	TGTGCCAGGGACAGCCGTATATCTAATTCACCCCTCCACTTT	CARDSRISNSPLHF
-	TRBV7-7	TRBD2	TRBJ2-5	TGTGCCAGCGCGGGGGGGATACAAGAGACCCAGTACTTC	CASAGGIQETQYF
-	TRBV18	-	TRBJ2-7	TGTGCCAGCTCACTAACGGGGAGAGTCTACGAGCAGTACTTC	CASSLTGRVYEQYF
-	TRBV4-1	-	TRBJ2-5	TGCGCCAGCACCGCAACGCTTAGGGGTCAAGAGACCCAGTACTTC	CASTATLRGQETQYF
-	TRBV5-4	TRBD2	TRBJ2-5	TGTGCCAGCAGCAGAAATAGCGGGGGCGGAGAGACCCAGTACTTC	CASSRNSGGGETQYF